The present entry profiles one T cell receptor beta chain with its context. The same CDR3 is also encoded by other DNA sequences in this sample. This entry is derived from a study of shared clonotypes between healthy human individuals. Clones were read by immunoSEQ multiplex PCR, and TCRdb kept only the in-frame ones, dropping some. The repertoire includes 560,000 or so clones, around 96% of them detected once, and approximately 0.12% sits in the top ten. Naive CD8 cells lacked CD45RO and underwent positive selection for CCR7, leaving out terminally differentiated effector memory CD45RA+ cells. The donor population consisted of healthy HIV-negative adults with no recent acute infections or vaccinations. The sequence was obtained from a young woman in good health. Sequenced: naive CD8+ T cells sorted from blood.

In DNA form, the CDR3 reads TGCGCCAGCAGCCAAGGACAGGGCTTCGAGCAGTACTTC. As protein: CASSQGQGFEQYF. J is TRBJ2-7 and V is TRBV4-1; TRBD1 matches at 7 bases. The trim removed 1 base at V and 6 bases at J, leaving 3 bases unmatched. The germline V gene encodes CDR1 MGHRA and CDR2 YSYEKL. This CDR3 region has 13 residues.